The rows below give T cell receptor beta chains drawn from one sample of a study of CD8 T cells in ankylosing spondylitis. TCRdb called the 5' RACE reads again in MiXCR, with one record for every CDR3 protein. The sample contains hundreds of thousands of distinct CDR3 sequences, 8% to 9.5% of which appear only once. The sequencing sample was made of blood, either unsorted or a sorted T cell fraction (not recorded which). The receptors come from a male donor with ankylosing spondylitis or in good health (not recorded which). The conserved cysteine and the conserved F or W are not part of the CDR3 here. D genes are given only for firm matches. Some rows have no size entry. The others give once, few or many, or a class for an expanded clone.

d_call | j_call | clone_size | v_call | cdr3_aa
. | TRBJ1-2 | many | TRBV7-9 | ASSLSERSYT
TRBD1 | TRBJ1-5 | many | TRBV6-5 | ASSSQGANQPQH
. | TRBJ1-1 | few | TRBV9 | ASSPTTGRNTEAF
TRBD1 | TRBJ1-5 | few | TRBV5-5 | ASSLGTGERQPQH
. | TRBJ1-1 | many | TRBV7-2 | ASTRGANTEAF
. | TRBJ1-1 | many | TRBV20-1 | SASKGNTEAF
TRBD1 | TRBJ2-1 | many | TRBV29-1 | SVWGTGPYNEQF
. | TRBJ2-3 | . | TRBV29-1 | SVDLAGSTDTQY
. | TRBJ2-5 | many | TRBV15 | ATSRIQETQY
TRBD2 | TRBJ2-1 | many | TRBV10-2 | ASSEMGLEIGEQF
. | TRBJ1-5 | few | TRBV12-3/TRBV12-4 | ASSQSRDQPQH
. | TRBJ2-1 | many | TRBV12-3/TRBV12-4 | ASLEDTLNEQF
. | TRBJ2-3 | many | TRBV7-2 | ASSLIDTQY
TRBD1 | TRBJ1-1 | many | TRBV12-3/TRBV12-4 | ASSLGGQRGGTAF
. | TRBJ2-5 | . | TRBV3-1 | ASRQLSSLETQY
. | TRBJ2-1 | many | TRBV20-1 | SARPYYLSDNEQF
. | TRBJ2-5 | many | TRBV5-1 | ASSQRETQY
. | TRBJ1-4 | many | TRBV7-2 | ASSLRSPGTNEKLF
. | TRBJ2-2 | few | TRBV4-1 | ASSQEGEEFRELF
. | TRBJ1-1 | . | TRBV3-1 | ASSPSWVTEAF
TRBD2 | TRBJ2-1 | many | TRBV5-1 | ASSPRIAGGPLYNEQF
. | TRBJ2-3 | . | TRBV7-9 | ASSFPPRLYTQY
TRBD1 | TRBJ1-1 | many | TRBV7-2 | ASSFPGTVAF
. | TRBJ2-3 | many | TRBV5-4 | ASTLGGVSTDTQY
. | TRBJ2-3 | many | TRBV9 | ASSVDSWADTQY
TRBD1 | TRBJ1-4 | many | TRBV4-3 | ASSQVGTGDEKLF
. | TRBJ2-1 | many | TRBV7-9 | ASSSGGHNPWEQF
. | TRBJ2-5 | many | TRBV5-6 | ASSLEFREETQY
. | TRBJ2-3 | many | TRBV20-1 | SARVGARDTQY
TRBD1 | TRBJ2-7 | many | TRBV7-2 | ASTGQGAGYEQY
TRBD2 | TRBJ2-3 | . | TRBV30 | AWSVGSSGSVYTQY
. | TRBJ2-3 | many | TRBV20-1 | SARGASGLKSTDTQY
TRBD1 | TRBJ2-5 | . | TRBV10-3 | AIRNDRDGETQY
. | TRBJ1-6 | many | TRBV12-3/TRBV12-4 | ASSRTEYNSPLH
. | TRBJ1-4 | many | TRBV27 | ASSSPESGGKLF
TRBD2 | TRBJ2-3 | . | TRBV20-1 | SAPAGGGGPDTQY
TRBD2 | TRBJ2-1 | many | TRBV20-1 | SARPNGLAGYYNEQF
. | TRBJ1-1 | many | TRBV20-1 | SATAQKGEAF
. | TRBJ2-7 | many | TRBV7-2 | ASRFSTTGSYEQY
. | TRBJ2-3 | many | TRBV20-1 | SAYSTGTDTQY
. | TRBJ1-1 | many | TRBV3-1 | ASTKRVNTEAF
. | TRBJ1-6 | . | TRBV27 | ASSLGGVMGSPLH
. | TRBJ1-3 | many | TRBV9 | ASSVAVSSGNTIY
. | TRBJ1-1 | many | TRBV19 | ASSIGVAEAF
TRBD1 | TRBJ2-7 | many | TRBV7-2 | ASSPSTGGFSYEQY
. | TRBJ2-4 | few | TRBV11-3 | ASSPLQESAKNIQY
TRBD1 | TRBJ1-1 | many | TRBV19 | ASSETGLNTEAF
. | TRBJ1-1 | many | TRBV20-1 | SARSPLPSF
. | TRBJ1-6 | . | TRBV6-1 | ACKDSGNSPLH
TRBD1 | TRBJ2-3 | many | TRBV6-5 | ASSYGTGSADTQY
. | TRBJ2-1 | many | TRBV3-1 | ASSRDVSSYNEQF
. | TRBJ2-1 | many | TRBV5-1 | ASSLQGLEQF
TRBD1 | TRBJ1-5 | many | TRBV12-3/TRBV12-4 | ASTIQGPKNQPQH
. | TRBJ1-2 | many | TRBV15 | ATSRGTGTMQDGYT
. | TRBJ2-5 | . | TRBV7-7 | ASSRGFGETQY
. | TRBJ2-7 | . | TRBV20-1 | SAPRGGGFTYEQY
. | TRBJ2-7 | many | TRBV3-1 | ASSQDSLEQY
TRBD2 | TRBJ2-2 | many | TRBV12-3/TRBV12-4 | ASSLSTSGAGELF